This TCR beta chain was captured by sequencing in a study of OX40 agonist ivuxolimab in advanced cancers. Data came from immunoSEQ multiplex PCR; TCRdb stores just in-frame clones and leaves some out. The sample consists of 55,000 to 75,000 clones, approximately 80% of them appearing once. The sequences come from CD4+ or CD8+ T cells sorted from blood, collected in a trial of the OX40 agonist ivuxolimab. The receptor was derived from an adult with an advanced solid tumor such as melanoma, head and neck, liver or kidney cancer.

The CDR3 DNA reads TGTGCCAGCAGTTTACAGGGCCCTCGGGGTGAGCAGTACTTC. Protein product: CASSLQGPRGEQYF. The rearrangement links TRBV27 to TRBJ2-7, with D tentatively TRBD1 or TRBD2 (5 bases each). The CDR3 is made up of 14 amino acids. Per the germline V gene, CDR1 is MNHEY and CDR2 is SMNVEV (reference sequence). The V and J ends lost 2 bases and 7 bases respectively, with 15 bases between them.